The TCR beta chain under discussion was sequenced for a study of blood T cells in healthy people across ages. General observations from the study: Calculation of diversity from one million T cells yielded estimates considered to be underestimates.

CDR1 DFQATT and CDR2 SNEGSKA come from the germline V gene (reference sequence). The V gene lost 1 base and the J gene lost 2 bases, with 5 bases spanning the gap. This CDR3 has 12 residues. The authors ran a second PCR of about 6 to 11 cycles using a sample-barcoded 5' primer and a J-beta primer mix. Samples each returned at least 3 million CDR3-containing paired-end reads. TCRdb passed the 5' RACE reads through MiXCR, listing each CDR3 protein once. The sample consists of about 680,000 distinct CDR3 sequences, 49% of them appearing once. Comments on this clonotype: What it binds is unknown.

The sequence came from a woman aged 55-75 years in good health. Material: blood. J is TRBJ2-5 and V is TRBV20-1; D gene ambiguous. CDR3: CSARGQQETQYF. CDR3 coding DNA: TGCAGTGCTAGAGGGCAGCAAGAGACCCAGTACTTC.